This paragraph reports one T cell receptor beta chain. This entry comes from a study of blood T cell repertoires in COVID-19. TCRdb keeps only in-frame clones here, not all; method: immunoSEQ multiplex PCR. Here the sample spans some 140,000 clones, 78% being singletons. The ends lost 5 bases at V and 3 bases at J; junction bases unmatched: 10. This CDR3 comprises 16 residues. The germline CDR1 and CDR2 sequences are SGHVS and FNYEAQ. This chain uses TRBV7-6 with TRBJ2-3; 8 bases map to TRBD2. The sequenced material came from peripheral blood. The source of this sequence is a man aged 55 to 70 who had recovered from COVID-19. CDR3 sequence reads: CASSPPAGVGTDTQYF. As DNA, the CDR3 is TGTGCCAGCAGCCCACCAGCGGGAGTAGGGACAGATACGCAGTATTTT.